The next 6 T cell receptor beta chains were all read from a single sample in a study of T-cell reconstitution after alpha-beta-depleted transplantation in children. TCRbeta library construction was performed incorporating unique molecular identifiers. TCRdb itself ran the PCR reads through MiXCR, one entry per CDR3 protein. The sample lists a few hundred thousand distinct CDR3 sequences, approximately 10% seen once, with 28% in the top ten. This specimen consisted of PBMCs, obtained before TCRalphabeta/CD19-depleted stem cell transplant. The receptors here all came from a child younger than two with acute myeloid leukemia, due to receive a stem cell transplant.

This clonotype was picked up many times. This rearrangement joins TRBV7-6 to TRBJ1-3; D possibly corresponds to TRBD1 (6 bases). The CDR3 covers 15 residues. Trimming cost V 5 bases and J 1 base, with 12 bases left between them. Germline values: CDR1 SGHVS, CDR2 FNYEAQ. The CDR3 DNA follows: TGTGCCAGCAGCCCCCAGACAGGTTCTGGAAACACCATATATTTT. Its protein product is CASSPQTGSGNTIYF.

The sample holds many counts of this clonotype. V and J are TRBV20-1 and TRBJ2-7; perhaps TRBD2 as D (6 bases). Germline CDR1 reads DFQATT; CDR2 reads SNEGSKA (reference sequence). Trimming shortened V by 3 bases and J by 0 bases, and 9 bases separated the two germline ends. The CDR3 runs 13 residues. The CDR3 DNA is TGCAGTGCTAGGGACGGGAGCTCCTACGAGCAGTACTTC. This gives the protein CSARDGSSYEQYF.

Concerning this clonotype: A single base separates this from a much larger clone, so it may be a read error. The chain uses TRBV3-1 and TRBJ1-2, with unresolved D. From germline, CDR1 is LGHDT and CDR2 YNNKEL (reference sequence). CDR3 length: 15 amino acids. The CDR3 is CASSQAPTSNYGYPF. The CDR3 bases are TGTGCCAGCAGCCAAGCGCCCACCTCTAACTATGGCTACCCCTTC.

At least ten counts were recorded for this clonotype. The chain employs TRBV20-1 and TRBJ2-2, with TRBD2 matching over 10 bases. Germline CDR1 reads DFQATT; CDR2 reads SNEGSKA (reference sequence). V lost 5 bases to trimming and J lost 3 bases; unmatched junction nucleotides: 6. The CDR3 contains 15 residues. This CDR3 is CSAPAGGPDTGELFF. The CDR3 coding sequence is TGCAGTGCTCCAGCGGGGGGGCCGGACACCGGGGAGCTGTTTTTT.

The rearrangement joins TRBV6-5 to TRBJ1-1, with 7 bases matching TRBD1. The CDR3 has 17 amino acids. V was clipped by 6 bases and J by 2 bases; unmatched bases: 15. CDR1 and CDR2 from the germline V gene are MNHEY and SVGAGI. CDR3 DNA: TGTGCCAGCAGAATGTGGGGGCCCGGGACAGCCAACACTGAAGCTTTCTTT. This gives the protein CASRMWGPGTANTEAFF.

This clonotype showed up many times. The chain combines TRBV7-2 with TRBJ2-1; D is undetermined. CDR1 and CDR2 from the germline V gene are SGHTA and FQGNSA. The CDR3 is 11 residues long. Trimming left V 0 bases short and J 10 bases short, with 4 bases between. The CDR3 coding sequence is TGTGCCAGCAGCTTAGCGGCCGAGCAGTTCTTC. It translates to CASSLAAEQFF.